This TCR beta chain was identified in a study of CD8+ T cells in alopecia areata (dated by TCRdb to the late 2010s). About the investigation overall: The study used high-throughput TCRbeta sequencing to examine T cell clonal expansion in alopecia areata, in both the C3H/HeJ mouse model and human patients. On the human side, TCRbeta sequencing was run on scalp tissue and on sorted CD4+ and CD8+ peripheral blood T cells from healthy controls and from alopecia areata patients with either patchy or totalis/universalis disease. Scalp clonality was compared among normal scalp (n=4), patchy alopecia areata scalp (n=8), and alopecia totalis/universalis scalp (n=8). The RNA source kit depended on sample type: the PAXgene miRNA kit for fixed scalp, the miRNeasy kit for PBMCs, and the RNeasy kit for mouse skin. immunoSEQ multiplex PCR using 35 Vbeta forward primers and 13 Jbeta reverse primers was used to amplify TCRbeta CDR3 regions. Points the paper makes about the study in general: Scalp TCR repertoire analysis is complicated because resident alphabeta T cells in normal human skin are also sequenced, whereas mouse skin is dominated by gammadelta T cells. TCR sequences shared between patients were less clear than in mice, possibly partly because of HLA diversity in the patient population. Higher clonality and more expanded CD8+ clones were observed in lesional scalp than in normal scalp, particularly in alopecia totalis/universalis, a finding suggestive of antigenic drive.

The junction shows trimming of 7 bases on V and 5 bases on J, plus 14 bases between the germline ends. The germline V gene (reference sequence) provides CDR1 LNHDA and CDR2 SQIVND. Taken from cysteine to phenylalanine, the CDR3 has 14 residues. Here the CDR3 DNA is all that survives: 42 bases in frame from base 1. Libraries were made using the immunoSEQ multiplex PCR assay. RNA was extracted from all samples and reverse transcribed into cDNA as template for TCR sequencing. First-strand cDNA was synthesized using SuperScript III with a 2:1 mix of oligo-dT and random hexamers. A synthetic immune receptor repertoire was used to gauge amplification bias, and whatever bias remained was removed computationally. The source study handled its data this way. Raw reads were preprocessed to remove errors, and CDR3 was defined according to IMGT conventions as the region from the conserved cysteine to phenylalanine. Clonality was computed by normalizing Shannon entropy by log2 of the number of productive unique TCRs and subtracting the result from 1. Whether scalp clones were CD4 or CD8 was inferred by matching scalp TCRbeta sequences against CD4 and CD8 repertoires sorted from blood. TCRdb limited this immuneACCESS table to in-frame rearrangements with V and J called. A share of clones is missing; checked studies link under half to unresolved V genes, and the rest is unexplained. For V, J and clone size, that table is used; D and trimming come from the DNA. For this sample there are about 110,000 clones; around 59% appear just once. The ten largest clonotypes hold roughly 19% of the sample.

After PBMCs were isolated by density centrifugation and stained for CD3, CD4 and CD8, a FACSAria was used to sort CD4+ and CD8+ T cells. Unaffected controls provided scalp biopsies and blood samples. A word on this clone: Its antigen remains unidentified. The record has no base qualities; no much larger clone is one base away.

This clonotype was sampled from a human donor in good health. The sequencing input was CD8+ T cells sorted from blood. The chain uses TRBV19 and TRBJ2-2; the D match is possibly TRBD1 or TRBD2, with 5 bases aligned in each. The CDR3 protein: CASNMGTTTGELFF. The nucleotide sequence is given as TGTGCCAGTAATATGGGGACGACGACCGGGGAGCTGTTTTTT.